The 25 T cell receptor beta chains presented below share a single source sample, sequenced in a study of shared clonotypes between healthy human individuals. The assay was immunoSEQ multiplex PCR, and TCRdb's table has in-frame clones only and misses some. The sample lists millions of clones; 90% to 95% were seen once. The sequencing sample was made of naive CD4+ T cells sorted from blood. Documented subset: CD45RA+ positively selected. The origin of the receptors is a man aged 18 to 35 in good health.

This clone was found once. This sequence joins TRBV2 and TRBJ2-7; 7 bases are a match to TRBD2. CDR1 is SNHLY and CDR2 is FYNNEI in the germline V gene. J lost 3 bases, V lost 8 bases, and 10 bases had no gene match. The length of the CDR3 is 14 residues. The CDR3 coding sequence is TGTGCCAGCGGAACGGGACTATACTACTACGAGCAGTACTTC. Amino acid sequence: CASGTGLYYYEQYF.

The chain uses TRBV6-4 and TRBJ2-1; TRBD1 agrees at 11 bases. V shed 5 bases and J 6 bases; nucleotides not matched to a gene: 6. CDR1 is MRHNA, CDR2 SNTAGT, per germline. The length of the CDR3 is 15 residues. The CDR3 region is CASSSDRGLINEQFF. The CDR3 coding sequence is TGTGCCAGCAGTTCGGACAGGGGGCTAATCAATGAGCAGTTCTTC.

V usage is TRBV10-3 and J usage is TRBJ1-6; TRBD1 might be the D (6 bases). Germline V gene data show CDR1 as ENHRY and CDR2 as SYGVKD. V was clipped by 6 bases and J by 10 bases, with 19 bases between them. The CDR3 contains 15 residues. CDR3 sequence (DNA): TGTGCCATCAGCCCCCTGGGGGGCCAGGGCTCACCCCTCCACTTT. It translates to CAISPLGGQGSPLHF.

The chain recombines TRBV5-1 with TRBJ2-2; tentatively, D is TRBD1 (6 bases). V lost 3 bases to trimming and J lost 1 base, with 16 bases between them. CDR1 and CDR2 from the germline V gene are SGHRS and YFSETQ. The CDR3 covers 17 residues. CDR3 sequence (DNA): TGCGCCAGCAGCTCGATACTGACAGGCAGGAACACCGGGGAGCTGTTTTTT. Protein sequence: CASSSILTGRNTGELFF.

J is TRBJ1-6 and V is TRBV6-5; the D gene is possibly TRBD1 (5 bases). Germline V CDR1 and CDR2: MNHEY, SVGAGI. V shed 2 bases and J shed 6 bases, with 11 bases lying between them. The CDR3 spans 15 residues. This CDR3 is CASSYARASNSPLHF. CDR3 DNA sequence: TGTGCCAGCAGTTACGCCAGGGCAAGTAATTCACCCCTCCACTTT.

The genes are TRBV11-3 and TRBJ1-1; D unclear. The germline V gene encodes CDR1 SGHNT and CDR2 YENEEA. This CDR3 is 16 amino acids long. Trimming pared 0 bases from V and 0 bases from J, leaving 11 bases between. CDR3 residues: CASSLDVMGLNTEAFF. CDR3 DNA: TGTGCCAGCAGCTTAGATGTTATGGGGTTGAACACTGAAGCTTTCTTT.

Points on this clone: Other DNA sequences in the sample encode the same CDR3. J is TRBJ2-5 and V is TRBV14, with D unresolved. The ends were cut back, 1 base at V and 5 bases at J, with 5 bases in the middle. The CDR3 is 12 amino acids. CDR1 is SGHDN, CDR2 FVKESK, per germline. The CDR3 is CASSQVGETQYF. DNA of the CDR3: TGTGCCAGCAGCCAAGTGGGGGAGACCCAGTACTTC.

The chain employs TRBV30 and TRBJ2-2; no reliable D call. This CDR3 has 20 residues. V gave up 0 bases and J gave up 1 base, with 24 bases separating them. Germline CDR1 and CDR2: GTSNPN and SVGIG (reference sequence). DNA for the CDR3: TGTGCCTGGAGTGTTGTAAGGACCTTTGTACGAACGATGAACACCGGGGAGCTGTTTTTT. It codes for CAWSVVRTFVRTMNTGELFF.

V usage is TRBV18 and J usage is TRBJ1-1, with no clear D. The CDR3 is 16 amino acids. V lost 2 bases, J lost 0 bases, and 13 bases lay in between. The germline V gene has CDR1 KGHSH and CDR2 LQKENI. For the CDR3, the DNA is TGTGCCAGCTCACCAATGGAGGCTCACTTGAACACTGAAGCTTTCTTT. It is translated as CASSPMEAHLNTEAFF. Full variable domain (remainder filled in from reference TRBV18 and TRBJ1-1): NAGVMQNPRHLVRRRGQEARLRCSPMKGHSHVYWYRQLPEEGLKFMVYLQKENIIDESGMPKERFSAEFPKEGPSILRIQQVVRGDSAAYFCASSPMEAHLNTEAFFGQGTRLTVV.

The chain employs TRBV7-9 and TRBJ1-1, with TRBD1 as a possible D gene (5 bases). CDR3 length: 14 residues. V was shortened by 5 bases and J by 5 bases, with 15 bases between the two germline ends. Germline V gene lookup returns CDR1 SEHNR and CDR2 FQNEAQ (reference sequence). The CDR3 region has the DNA TGTGCCAGCAGCCTGAGGGGAGAATGGACTGAAGCTTTCTTT. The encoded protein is CASSLRGEWTEAFF. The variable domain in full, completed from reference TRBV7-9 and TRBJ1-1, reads DTGVSQNPRHKITKRGQNVTFRCDPISEHNRLYWYRQTLGQGPEFLTYFQNEAQLEKSRLLSDRFSAERPKGSFSTLEIQRTEQGDSAMYLCASSLRGEWTEAFFGQGTRLTVV.

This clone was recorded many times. The CDR3 loop is CASSLLAGPRSYEQYF. The DNA of the CDR3 is TGTGCCAGCAGCTTGTTAGCGGGACCCCGCTCCTACGAGCAGTACTTC. The rearrangement joins TRBV5-6 to TRBJ2-7; 8 bases line up with TRBD2. The CDR3 runs to 16 residues. Per the germline V gene, CDR1 is SGHDT and CDR2 is YYEEEE. J lost 0 bases, V lost 1 base, and 6 bases had no gene match.

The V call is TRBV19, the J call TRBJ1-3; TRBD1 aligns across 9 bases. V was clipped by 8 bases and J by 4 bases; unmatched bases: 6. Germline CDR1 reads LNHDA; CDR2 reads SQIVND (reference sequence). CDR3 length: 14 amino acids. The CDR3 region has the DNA TGTGCCAGTTCTACAGGGGGCGAGGGAAACACCATATATTTT. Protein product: CASSTGGEGNTIYF.

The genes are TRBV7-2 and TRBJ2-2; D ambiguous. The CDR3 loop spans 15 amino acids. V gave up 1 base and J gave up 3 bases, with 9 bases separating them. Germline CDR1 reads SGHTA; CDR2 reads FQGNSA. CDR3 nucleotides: TGTGCCAGCAGCTTAGTGTTGGCGGACACCGGGGAGCTGTTTTTT. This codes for CASSLVLADTGELFF. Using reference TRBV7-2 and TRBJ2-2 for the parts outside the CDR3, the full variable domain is GAGVSQSPSNKVTEKGKDVELRCDPISGHTALYWYRQSLGQGLEFLIYFQGNSAPDKSGLPSDRFSAERTGGSVSTLTIQRTQQEDSAVYLCASSLVLADTGELFFGEGSRLTVL.

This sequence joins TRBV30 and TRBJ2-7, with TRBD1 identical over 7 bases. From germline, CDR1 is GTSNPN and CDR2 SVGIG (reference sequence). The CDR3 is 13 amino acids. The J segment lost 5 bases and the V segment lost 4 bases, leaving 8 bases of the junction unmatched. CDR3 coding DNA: TGTGCCTGGACGAGTGACAGGGCGAACGAGCAGTACTTC. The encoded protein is CAWTSDRANEQYF.

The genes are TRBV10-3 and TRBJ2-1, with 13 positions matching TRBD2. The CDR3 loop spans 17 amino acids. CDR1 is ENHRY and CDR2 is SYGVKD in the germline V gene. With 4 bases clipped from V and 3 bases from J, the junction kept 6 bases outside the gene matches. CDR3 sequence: CAISVGLAGDLYNEQFF. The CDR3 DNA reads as TGTGCCATCAGTGTAGGACTAGCGGGGGACCTCTACAATGAGCAGTTCTTC.

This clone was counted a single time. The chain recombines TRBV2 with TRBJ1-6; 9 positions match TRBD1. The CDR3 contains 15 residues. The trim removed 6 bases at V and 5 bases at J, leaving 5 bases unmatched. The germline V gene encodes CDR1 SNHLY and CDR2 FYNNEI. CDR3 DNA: TGTGCCAGCAGACTAAGACAGGGGGATAATTCACCCCTCCACTTT. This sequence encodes CASRLRQGDNSPLHF.

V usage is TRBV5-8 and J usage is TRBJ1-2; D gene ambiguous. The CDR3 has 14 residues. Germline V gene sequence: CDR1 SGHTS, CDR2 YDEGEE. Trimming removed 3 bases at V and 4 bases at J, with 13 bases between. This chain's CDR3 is CASSSISGPYGYTF. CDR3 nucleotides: TGTGCCAGCAGCTCCATCTCAGGTCCCTATGGCTACACCTTC.

CDR3 DNA sequence: TGCAGCGTTGAAGAGGGAGATACGCAGTATTTT. It is translated as CSVEEGDTQYF. This chain uses TRBV29-1 with TRBJ2-3; no clear D gene. Trimming stripped 0 bases from V and 5 bases from J, with 3 bases between. Germline CDR1 reads SQVTM; CDR2 reads ANQGSEA. CDR3 length equals 11 residues.

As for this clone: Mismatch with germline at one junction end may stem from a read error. The CDR3 protein is CASSLGSGRSDTQYF. CDR3 nucleotides: TGTGCTAGCAGCTTAGGTAGCGGGAGATCAGATACGCAGTATTTT. J is TRBJ2-3 and V is TRBV7-7; 9 bases align to TRBD2. This CDR3 is 15 amino acids long. Germline CDR1 and CDR2: SSHAT and FNYEAQ (reference sequence).

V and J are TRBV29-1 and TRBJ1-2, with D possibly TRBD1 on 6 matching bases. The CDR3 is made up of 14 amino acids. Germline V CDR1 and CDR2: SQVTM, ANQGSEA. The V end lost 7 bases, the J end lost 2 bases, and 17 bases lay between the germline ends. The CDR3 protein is CSGSRDTKNYGYTF. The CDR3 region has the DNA TGCAGCGGTAGCCGGGACACAAAAAACTATGGCTACACCTTC. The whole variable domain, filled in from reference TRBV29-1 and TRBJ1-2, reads SAVISQKPSRDICQRGTSLTIQCQVDSQVTMMFWYRQQPGQSLTLIATANQGSEATYESGFVIDKFPISRPNLTFSTLTVSNMSPEDSSIYLCSGSRDTKNYGYTFGSGTRLTVV.

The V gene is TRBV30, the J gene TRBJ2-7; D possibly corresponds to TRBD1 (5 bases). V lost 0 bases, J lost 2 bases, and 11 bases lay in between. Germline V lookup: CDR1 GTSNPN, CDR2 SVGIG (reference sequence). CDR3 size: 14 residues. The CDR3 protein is CAWSVQVAPYEQYF. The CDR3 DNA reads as TGTGCCTGGAGTGTACAGGTAGCCCCCTACGAGCAGTACTTC.

The DNA of the CDR3 is TGTGCCAGCAGTCGTTTAGGTTATGGCTACACCTTC. Residues: CASSRLGYGYTF. The chain couples TRBV28 to TRBJ1-2; D call uncertain. CDR3 length: 12 residues. V gave up 5 bases and J gave up 5 bases, with 9 bases separating them. The germline V gene has CDR1 MDHEN and CDR2 SYDVKM.

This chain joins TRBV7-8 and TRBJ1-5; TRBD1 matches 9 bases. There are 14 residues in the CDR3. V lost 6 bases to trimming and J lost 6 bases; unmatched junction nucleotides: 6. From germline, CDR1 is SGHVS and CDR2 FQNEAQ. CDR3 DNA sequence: TGTGCCAGCAGTCGGACAGGGGCGAGTCAGCCCCAGCATTTT. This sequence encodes CASSRTGASQPQHF. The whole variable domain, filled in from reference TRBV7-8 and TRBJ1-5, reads GAGVSQSPRYKVAKRGQDVALRCDPISGHVSLFWYQQALGQGPEFLTYFQNEAQLDKSGLPSDRFFAERPEGSVSTLKIQRTQQEDSAVYLCASSRTGASQPQHFGDGTRLSIL.

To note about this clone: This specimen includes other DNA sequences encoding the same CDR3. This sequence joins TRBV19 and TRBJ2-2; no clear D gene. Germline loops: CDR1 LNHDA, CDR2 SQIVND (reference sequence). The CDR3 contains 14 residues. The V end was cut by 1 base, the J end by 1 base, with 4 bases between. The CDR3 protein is CASSIGGNTGELFF. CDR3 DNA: TGTGCCAGTAGTATAGGCGGGAACACCGGGGAGCTGTTTTTT.

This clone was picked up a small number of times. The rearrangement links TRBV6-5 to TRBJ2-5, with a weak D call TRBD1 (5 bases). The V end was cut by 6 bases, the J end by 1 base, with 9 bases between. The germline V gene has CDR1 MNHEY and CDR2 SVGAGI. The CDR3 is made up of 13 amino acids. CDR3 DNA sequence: TGTGCCAGCAGAACGACAGCCCAAGAGACCCAGTACTTC. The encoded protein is CASRTTAQETQYF.